These 26 T cell receptor beta chains came from one sample sequenced in a study of shared clonotypes between healthy human individuals. Profiled with immunoSEQ multiplex PCR; TCRdb holds only in-frame clones, not every one. The sample yields about 1 million clones, 75% to 80% seen once. The sample taken for sequencing was memory CD4+ T cells from PBMCs. Subset defined: CD45RA-negative fraction. Source of these receptors: a man between 18 and 29 years old in good health. Some clones in this sample may be carry-over from other donors' samples.

The V call is TRBV18, the J call TRBJ1-1; D is unresolved. The CDR3 is made up of 13 amino acids. CDR1 and CDR2 from the germline V gene are KGHSH and LQKENI. Trimming took 2 bases from V and 6 from J, leaving 10 bases between them. In DNA form, the CDR3 reads TGTGCCAGCTCACCAGAACTTGGGTCTGAAGCTTTCTTT. This encodes CASSPELGSEAFF. Supplemented by reference TRBV18 and TRBJ1-1, the full variable domain reads NAGVMQNPRHLVRRRGQEARLRCSPMKGHSHVYWYRQLPEEGLKFMVYLQKENIIDESGMPKERFSAEFPKEGPSILRIQQVVRGDSAAYFCASSPELGSEAFFGQGTRLTVV.

This chain uses TRBV15 with TRBJ2-5; TRBD1 agrees at 10 bases. Germline V gene sequence: CDR1 LNHNV, CDR2 YYDKDF (reference sequence). The CDR3 covers 15 residues. Losses at the gene ends were 4 bases for V and 4 bases for J; bases not matched to a gene: 6. The CDR3 DNA reads TGTGCCACCAGCAAAGGACAGGGGGGTCGAGAGACCCAGTACTTC. As protein: CATSKGQGGRETQYF.

CDR3 protein: CASSSTGGRTEAFF. In DNA form, the CDR3 reads TGTGCCAGCTCTTCGACAGGGGGACGAACTGAAGCTTTCTTT. The chain employs TRBV18 and TRBJ1-1; TRBD1 matches 9 bases. The trim removed 6 bases at V and 5 bases at J, leaving 7 bases unmatched. CDR3 length equals 14 residues. Germline V lookup: CDR1 KGHSH, CDR2 LQKENI.

The V and J genes are TRBV27 and TRBJ1-4, with 7 positions matching TRBD1. From germline, CDR1 is MNHEY and CDR2 SMNVEV (reference sequence). Trimming took 6 bases from V and 3 from J; bases not matched to a gene: 7. The CDR3 is 15 amino acids. CDR3 sequence (DNA): TGTGCCAGCAGCTTCTACACAGGGGCTAATGAAAAACTGTTTTTT. Its protein product is CASSFYTGANEKLFF.

This clone was observed once. The DNA of the CDR3 is TGCGCCAGCAGCTGGCTAGCGGGAGGGCCGAATGAGCAGTTCTTC. It translates to CASSWLAGGPNEQFF. The J gene is TRBJ2-1, the V gene TRBV5-1, with 12 bases that match TRBD2. Germline V gives CDR1 SGHRS, CDR2 YFSETQ. This CDR3 spans 15 amino acids. V dropped 3 bases and J dropped 7; count of bases not matched to a gene: 5. The full variable domain, in which reference TRBV5-1 and TRBJ2-1 provide the parts outside the CDR3, is KAGVTQTPRYLIKTRGQQVTLSCSPISGHRSVSWYQQTPGQGLQFLFEYFSETQRNKGNFPGRFSGRQFSNSRSEMNVSTLELGDSALYLCASSWLAGGPNEQFFGPGTRLTVL.

The chain uses TRBV2 and TRBJ1-1; D might be TRBD1 (6 bases). The CDR3 is 12 amino acids. V lost 6 bases to trimming and J lost 8 bases, with 13 bases between them. The germline gives CDR1 SNHLY, CDR2 FYNNEI. The CDR3 coding sequence is TGTGCCAGCAGAGGGGGGAGCCAAGAAGCTTTCTTT. Translation: CASRGGSQEAFF.

The chain couples TRBV27 to TRBJ1-1; tentatively, D is TRBD1 (5 bases). Per the germline V gene, CDR1 is MNHEY and CDR2 is SMNVEV (reference sequence). Trimming left V 6 bases short and J 5 bases short, with 16 bases between. This CDR3 comprises 14 residues. The CDR3 DNA follows: TGTGCCAGCAGGGGGGGGGTTAGGGCAACTGAAGCTTTCTTT. It codes for CASRGGVRATEAFF.

V and J are TRBV10-1 and TRBJ1-1; D gene uncertain. Trimming removed 4 bases from V and 3 bases from J, with 9 bases in between. The CDR3 contains 13 residues. Germline loops: CDR1 WNHNN, CDR2 SYGVQD (reference sequence). The DNA for the CDR3 is TGCGCCAGCAGTGCCTTAAGGGACACTGAAGCTTTCTTT. It translates to CASSALRDTEAFF.

The chain has TRBV2 and TRBJ2-7; D is perhaps TRBD2 (5 bases). Germline loops: CDR1 SNHLY, CDR2 FYNNEI. The CDR3 has 13 residues. V dropped 6 bases and J dropped 2 bases, with 11 bases sitting between them. The CDR3 nucleotides read TGTGCCAGCAGGAACGACGGGACCTACGAGCAGTACTTC. Its translation is CASRNDGTYEQYF.

V gene TRBV30 combines with J gene TRBJ2-1, with 9 bases matching TRBD2. With V trimmed by 7 bases and J by 6 bases, 10 bases remained unmatched. The CDR3 contains 14 residues. Per germline, CDR1 GTSNPN and CDR2 SVGIG (reference sequence). CDR3 sequence: CALELLAGTNEQFF. The DNA for the CDR3 is TGTGCCTTGGAGCTGCTAGCGGGAACCAATGAGCAGTTCTTC.

The chain employs TRBV28 and TRBJ2-7; a possible D gene is TRBD1 (6 bases). This CDR3 comprises 14 residues. V was clipped by 4 bases and J by 3 bases, with 13 bases between them. Germline V gene data show CDR1 as MDHEN and CDR2 as SYDVKM. In nucleotides, the CDR3 is TGTGCCAGCAGTTCAGTCCTACAGGGCTACGAGCAGTACTTC. Amino acids: CASSSVLQGYEQYF.

The V gene is TRBV29-1, the J gene TRBJ2-1; 7 bases are shared with TRBD1. The CDR3 covers 17 residues. The junction had 18 bases not matched to a gene; V was cut back by 6 bases and J by 4 bases. Germline loops: CDR1 SQVTM, CDR2 ANQGSEA. Written as DNA, the CDR3 is TGCAGCGTCCCCGGACAGGTTCGGCTGGTGGGGTACAATGAGCAGTTCTTC. Amino acids: CSVPGQVRLVGYNEQFF.

This chain joins TRBV28 and TRBJ2-4; D is unclear. The V gene's germline CDR1 is MDHEN and CDR2 SYDVKM. This CDR3 has 15 amino acids. Trimming took 10 bases from V and 1 from J, leaving 17 bases between them. CDR3 protein: CATRGTSGAKNIQYF. The DNA of the CDR3 is TGTGCCACCAGAGGAACCAGTGGGGCCAAAAACATTCAGTACTTC. The full variable domain, rest sourced from reference TRBV28 and TRBJ2-4, is DVKVTQSSRYLVKRTGEKVFLECVQDMDHENMFWYRQDPGLGLRLIYFSYDVKMKEKGDIPEGYSVSREKKERFSLILESASTNQTSMYLCATRGTSGAKNIQYFGAGTRLSVL.

This clone was seen only a few times. Written as DNA, the CDR3 is TGTGCCAGCAGCTCCGGACAGATACTGATGTATGGCTACACCTTC. Translation gives CASSSGQILMYGYTF. The rearrangement links TRBV7-8 to TRBJ1-2; maybe TRBD1 (6 bases). The germline gives CDR1 SGHVS, CDR2 FQNEAQ. This CDR3 contains 15 residues. Deletions cut 4 bases from V and 5 bases from J, with 17 bases between.

DNA for the CDR3: TGTGCCAGCAGTTACTGGGACAGGGAAAATGAGCAGTTCTTC. It translates to CASSYWDRENEQFF. The chain carries TRBV6-5 and TRBJ2-1, with 9 bases fitting TRBD1. In germline, CDR1 is MNHEY, CDR2 SVGAGI. The CDR3 totals 14 residues. The trim removed 1 base at V and 7 bases at J, leaving 2 bases unmatched.

This clone has a single count. Other DNA sequences within the sample encode an identical CDR3. The chain employs TRBV28 and TRBJ2-1, with TRBD2 matching 7 bases. Germline assignment: CDR1 MDHEN and CDR2 SYDVKM. This CDR3 region has 14 residues. V dropped 8 bases and J dropped 0; count of bases not matched to a gene: 4. CDR3 region: CASRAGSSYNEQFF. CDR3 DNA: TGTGCCAGCCGAGCGGGAAGCTCCTACAATGAGCAGTTCTTC.

The chain recombines TRBV29-1 with TRBJ1-1; no reliable D call. The CDR3 has 15 amino acids. Looked up from germline, CDR1 is SQVTM and CDR2 is ANQGSEA. V was cut by 3 bases and J by 7 bases, with 21 bases left in between. CDR3 in amino acids: CSVDLAGTGRSEAFF. The CDR3 DNA reads as TGCAGCGTTGATCTGGCCGGAACTGGGCGTAGTGAAGCTTTCTTT. Full variable domain (outside the CDR3, taken from reference TRBV29-1 and TRBJ1-1): SAVISQKPSRDICQRGTSLTIQCQVDSQVTMMFWYRQQPGQSLTLIATANQGSEATYESGFVIDKFPISRPNLTFSTLTVSNMSPEDSSIYLCSVDLAGTGRSEAFFGQGTRLTVV.

The chain combines TRBV7-2 with TRBJ1-2; D remains unclear. Deletions cut 5 bases from V and 14 bases from J, with 15 bases between. The CDR3 has 11 residues. Germline CDR1 SGHTA, CDR2 FQGNSA. The CDR3 DNA follows: TGTGCCAGCAGCCGAGGTGCGACCCGGACCTTC. Protein sequence: CASSRGATRTF.

This clone was detected once. The chain uses TRBV11-3 and TRBJ2-1; D may be TRBD2 (5 bases). The CDR3 has 16 residues. The V and J ends lost 0 bases and 0 bases respectively, with 9 bases between them. In germline, CDR1 is SGHNT, CDR2 YENEEA. The CDR3 nucleotides read TGTGCCAGCAGCTTAGACGGAGGACGCTCCTACAATGAGCAGTTCTTC. This codes for CASSLDGGRSYNEQFF.

The V call is TRBV27, the J call TRBJ2-7; 12 nucleotides match TRBD2. CDR3 length equals 19 residues. Looked up from germline, CDR1 is MNHEY and CDR2 is SMNVEV (reference sequence). The V and J ends lost 6 bases and 2 bases, in that order; junction bases with no gene match: 17. The CDR3 coding sequence is TGTGCCAGCAGCTTCGCCGGGACTAGCGGGCTCGTCACCCCCTACGAGCAGTACTTC. It is translated as CASSFAGTSGLVTPYEQYF.

This clone was observed a single time. The identical CDR3 is also encoded by other nucleotide sequences in the sample. This chain joins TRBV18 and TRBJ2-7; D not resolved. The CDR3 runs to 12 residues. CDR1 and CDR2 (germline): KGHSH, LQKENI. The V end lost 6 bases, the J end lost 3 bases, and 9 bases lay between the germline ends. The CDR3 loop is CASSPTGYEQYF. The CDR3 DNA is TGTGCCAGCTCCCCTACGGGCTACGAGCAGTACTTC.

The rearrangement uses TRBV2 and TRBJ2-3, with D possibly TRBD2 on 5 matching bases. The CDR3 is made up of 16 amino acids. CDR1 and CDR2 (germline): SNHLY, FYNNEI. Trimming removed 4 bases from V and 0 bases from J, with 14 bases in between. The CDR3 DNA follows: TGTGCCAGCAGTGCCCTCGGCGGGTTAAGCACAGATACGCAGTATTTT. Protein: CASSALGGLSTDTQYF.

The V call is TRBV29-1, the J call TRBJ2-7; possible D gene TRBD1, 7 bases. The germline gives CDR1 SQVTM, CDR2 ANQGSEA. The CDR3 spans 12 residues. The germline V and J ends were trimmed by 4 bases and 4 bases, with 11 bases remaining between them. The CDR3 DNA sequence: TGCAGCGTTGGGACAGGAGGGTACGAGCAGTACTTC. It is translated as CSVGTGGYEQYF.

CDR3 residues: CASSLGLAGVTADTQYF. CDR3 sequence (DNA): TGCGCCAGCAGCTTGGGACTAGCGGGAGTAACAGCAGATACGCAGTATTTT. This chain joins TRBV5-1 and TRBJ2-3; 12 nucleotides match TRBD2. The CDR3 is 17 residues long. Trimming removed 0 bases from V and 4 bases from J; junction bases left unmatched: 6. CDR1 is SGHRS, CDR2 YFSETQ, per germline.

V and J are TRBV28 and TRBJ2-3; 8 positions match TRBD1. After removal of 2 bases from V and 10 bases from J, the junction contained 8 bases not matched to a gene. Germline assignment: CDR1 MDHEN and CDR2 SYDVKM. The CDR3 is made up of 14 amino acids. The CDR3 DNA is TGTGCCAGCAGTTTAGGGCGGGACAGGAGCCCGCAGTATTTT. Protein product: CASSLGRDRSPQYF.

This chain uses TRBV11-3 with TRBJ1-4; D is uncertain. Trimming removed 3 bases at V and 8 bases at J, with 7 bases between. The CDR3 runs 12 residues. Germline V gives CDR1 SGHNT, CDR2 YENEEA. In nucleotides, the CDR3 is TGTGCCAGCAGCTTGAACAACGAAAAACTGTTTTTT. Translation: CASSLNNEKLFF.